This is a list of T cell receptor beta chains from one sample in a study of blood T cells in healthy people across ages. TCRdb redid the calling of the 5' RACE reads with MiXCR, one entry per CDR3 protein. The table has some 1.4 million distinct CDR3 sequences, around 42% seen once; the top ten hold under 8%. Sequenced: blood. These receptors came from a woman aged 18 to 35 in good health. CDR3s include the opening cysteine and the closing phenylalanine or tryptophan.

TRBV10-3	TRBJ2-5	CAICSGGSNEQYF
TRBV5-5	TRBJ2-7	CASSSRATGVEEQYF
TRBV4-1	TRBJ2-5	CASSHPISGASGEQYF
TRBV12-3/TRBV12-4	TRBJ2-2	CASSRRANTGELFF
TRBV29-1	TRBJ2-7	CSVEVLQKGEQYF
TRBV4-1	TRBJ2-1	CASSQAGTRSYNEQFF
TRBV7-6	TRBJ2-1	CASSASAINEQFF
TRBV12-3/TRBV12-4	TRBJ1-1	CASSFHATGGPEAFF
TRBV5-1	TRBJ2-3	CASSLDGRRETDTQYF
TRBV6-5	TRBJ1-6	CASSYAAGNSPLHF
TRBV6-1	TRBJ2-5	CASSRDGDKETQYF
TRBV10-3	TRBJ2-3	CAISELLGDTQYF
TRBV12-3/TRBV12-4	TRBJ2-7	CASSLAGSNEQYF
TRBV7-2	TRBJ2-5	CASSYSMVETQYF
TRBV7-6	.	CASSHPGPQETQFF
TRBV9	TRBJ1-1	CASSAGREAFF
TRBV4-2	TRBJ1-5	CASSQEATVYQPQHF
TRBV10-3	TRBJ2-6	CAISELGPSSGANVLTF
TRBV7-2	TRBJ2-7	CASSSLFYLYF
TRBV7-9	TRBJ1-2	CASSSSEQGASEGYTF
TRBV18	TRBJ2-1	CASSPPVRLEGEQFF
TRBV27	TRBJ2-1	CASSFRSPNAKEQFF
TRBV20-1	TRBJ2-3	CSARHIPLGDTQYF
TRBV9	TRBJ2-3	CASSVAFSGRRIFSTDTQYF
TRBV10-1	TRBJ2-3	CASSEADTDTQYF
TRBV13	TRBJ2-7	CASSPTNSYEQYF
TRBV28	TRBJ2-4	CASSSHQGKGTKNIQYF
TRBV20-1	.	CSARHTSWERGGSSYEQYF
TRBV7-2	TRBJ2-1	CASSRTSGGYNEQFF
TRBV2	TRBJ2-1	CASSEGLAGRNEQFF
TRBV3-1	TRBJ2-3	CASSQWGTQSDTQYF
TRBV12-3/TRBV12-4	.	CASSSLATWDEQYF
TRBV20-1	TRBJ1-5	CSARQGGYSNQPQHF
TRBV7-2	TRBJ2-7	CASSLDRLPSYEQYF
TRBV5-5	TRBJ1-2	CASSLRGEFNYGYTF
TRBV6-2/TRBV6-3	TRBJ1-5	CASRQTAGGSQHF
TRBV27	TRBJ1-6	CASSFSAGNSPLHF
TRBV28	TRBJ2-3	CASSRNPGDTQYF
TRBV30	TRBJ1-4	CAWRPQAGNEKLFF
TRBV6-6	TRBJ2-1	CASLPGVGSEQFF
TRBV7-2	TRBJ2-2	CASSLAWGYTGELFF
TRBV4-1	TRBJ1-4	CASSQATGGTNEKLFF
TRBV20-1	TRBJ1-2	CSALRDDYGYTF
TRBV28	TRBJ2-5	CASSSRTEQYF
TRBV28	TRBJ2-7	CASRFRDRTYEQYF
TRBV2	TRBJ1-1	CASSEVEGWMNTEAFF
TRBV2	TRBJ2-3	CASIQRDFTDTQYF
TRBV5-1	TRBJ1-1	CASSSQGAAGTEAFF
TRBV11-2	TRBJ1-1	CASLPGQARNTEAFF
TRBV2	TRBJ1-5	CASSWMRSSNQPQHF
TRBV3-1	TRBJ1-1	CASNSRAAGTEAFF
TRBV5-1	TRBJ2-5	CASRRGSFHAWQYF